These T cell receptor beta chains were read from a single sample in a study of a mutant IDH1 vaccine in newly diagnosed glioma. Repertoires were generated with immunoSEQ multiplex PCR, while TCRdb's copy carries only in-frame clones and drops some. The data show some 45,000 clones, with approximately 83% seen just once and roughly 5% held by the top ten. Antigen specificity for these receptors is unknown. The source material was PBMCs, sampled from a glioma patient whose treatment included an IDH1 peptide vaccine. These receptors originate from a woman in her forties or fifties with glioma. The CDR3 runs from the conserved cysteine through the conserved F or W. D genes are given only for firm matches. Size is omitted from some rows. Given values are once, few, many or a class for expanded clones.

CDR3 DNA,CDR3 protein,D gene,clone size,CDR3 length,J gene,V gene
TGTGCCAGCAGTGAAAGTACGGGACAGGCTTTAGGCGAGCAGTACTTC,CASSESTGQALGEQYF,TRBD1,NA,16,TRBJ2-7,TRBV6-1
TGTGCCAGCAGTGACTCGGGGGGGGGTACAGATACGCAGTATTTT,CASSDSGGGTDTQYF,TRBD2,NA,15,TRBJ2-3,TRBV6-4
TGTGCCAGCAGCTTTACCTACGAGCAGTACTTC,CASSFTYEQYF,NA,NA,11,TRBJ2-7,TRBV7-8
TGTGCCAGCAGCCCCCGACAGGGCCATGAAAAACTGTTTTTT,CASSPRQGHEKLFF,TRBD1,NA,14,TRBJ1-4,TRBV7-9
TGTGCCAGCAGCCAAGGGGTGGACATCCTAGATGAAAAACTGTTTTTT,CASSQGVDILDEKLFF,NA,NA,16,TRBJ1-4,TRBV4-2
TGCGCCAGCAGTCCGAGTCTAGGACAGGGAACGTACGAGCAGTACTTC,CASSPSLGQGTYEQYF,TRBD1,NA,16,TRBJ2-7,TRBV5-1
TGTGCCAGCTCCGAGGGTAGGGGGCCGGGCACTGAAGCTTTCTTT,CASSEGRGPGTEAFF,TRBD1,NA,15,TRBJ1-1,TRBV18
TGTGCCAGCTCACCGACAGGGGCTCAACAGCCCCAGCATTTT,CASSPTGAQQPQHF,TRBD1,NA,14,TRBJ1-5,TRBV18
TGTGCCAGCAGTCTCCGAGCCGGCTCTGGAAACACCATATATTTT,CASSLRAGSGNTIYF,NA,NA,15,TRBJ1-3,TRBV6-5
TGTGCCAGTCAACCCCCGGGCCTTCTGGGGAGCAATCAGCCCCAGCATTTT,CASQPPGLLGSNQPQHF,NA,once,17,TRBJ1-5,TRBV19
TGCAGCATACAGGTCAATGAGCAGTTCTTC,CSIQVNEQFF,NA,NA,10,TRBJ2-1,TRBV29-1
TGCGCCAGCAGCCCCATGATTGGGGTTGGGAATGAGCAGTTCTTC,CASSPMIGVGNEQFF,NA,NA,15,TRBJ2-1,TRBV5-1
TGTGCCAGCAGCAATAGGGTGGGACAGGGGGCGGGTACTGAAGCTTTCTTT,CASSNRVGQGAGTEAFF,TRBD1,NA,17,TRBJ1-1,TRBV13
TGTGCCAGCAGCTTGCCAATCGAACAGGGAGGCGGAAACACCATATATTTT,CASSLPIEQGGGNTIYF,NA,once,17,TRBJ1-3,TRBV5-4
TGTGCCAGCACGACCGCAGGGTATTATCAGCCCCAGCATTTT,CASTTAGYYQPQHF,NA,few,14,TRBJ1-5,TRBV2
TGTGCCAGCAGCTTAATAGGGACAGGGACCTACAATGAGCAGTTCTTC,CASSLIGTGTYNEQFF,TRBD1,NA,16,TRBJ2-1,TRBV7-3
TGTGCCAGCAGTGAAGGGTACGGGGGATACAATGAGCAGTTCTTC,CASSEGYGGYNEQFF,NA,NA,15,TRBJ2-1,TRBV6-1
TGTGCCAGCAGCAGGGGACAGGGGGCTGACAATGAGCAGTTCTTC,CASSRGQGADNEQFF,NA,few,15,TRBJ2-1,TRBV21-1
TGCGCCAGCAGCCGGGACAGGGGCCAGCCCCAGCATTTT,CASSRDRGQPQHF,TRBD1,NA,13,TRBJ1-5,TRBV5-1
TGTGCCAGCAGCTTAAAACACAATCAGCCCCAGCATTTT,CASSLKHNQPQHF,NA,NA,13,TRBJ1-5,TRBV7-2
TGCGCCAGCAGCTTTATAACTCGGACAGCAGATACGCAGTATTTT,CASSFITRTADTQYF,NA,NA,15,TRBJ2-3,TRBV5-1
TGTGCCAGCACCCGTTGGTCCCAGGGCCTGAACACTGAAGCTTTCTTT,CASTRWSQGLNTEAFF,NA,few,16,TRBJ1-1,TRBV28
TGTGCCAGCAGGGGGCCCCCTGGAAACACCATATATTTT,CASRGPPGNTIYF,NA,NA,13,TRBJ1-3,TRBV6-5
TGTGCCAGCAGCCCAGGCCTTGGGTCTAACTATGGCTACACCTTC,CASSPGLGSNYGYTF,NA,NA,15,TRBJ1-2,TRBV9
TGTGCCAGCACCCCTGGGGCGATGGGTGGCTACACCTTC,CASTPGAMGGYTF,NA,NA,13,TRBJ1-2,TRBV6-6
TGTGCCAGCAGTTGGACAGGGGGTGATGGCTACACCTTC,CASSWTGGDGYTF,TRBD1,NA,13,TRBJ1-2,TRBV6-5
TGCAGCGTCCCCGGCCAAACCGGTGGCTACACCTTC,CSVPGQTGGYTF,NA,NA,12,TRBJ1-2,TRBV29-1
TGCGCCAGCAGCTCGGCAGGGGCCTACAATGAGCAGTTCTTC,CASSSAGAYNEQFF,NA,NA,14,TRBJ2-1,TRBV5-1
TGTGCCAGTCGGAGCCAGGGGGCGCGAGGCTACACCTTC,CASRSQGARGYTF,TRBD1,NA,13,TRBJ1-2,TRBV19
TGTGCCAGCAGCCCCCGGGGGGAAACTTCACCCCTCCACTTT,CASSPRGETSPLHF,NA,NA,14,TRBJ1-6,TRBV6-6
TGTGCCATCAGTGAACTAGCGGGGGGGCCCCAATCCGGTGAGCAGTTCTTC,CAISELAGGPQSGEQFF,TRBD2,NA,17,TRBJ2-1,TRBV10-3
TGTGCCAGCTCACCCCGGGACAGCTACGAGCAGTACTTC,CASSPRDSYEQYF,TRBD1,NA,13,TRBJ2-7,TRBV18
TGCAGCGTTGTGGGACAGACCTCCAAAAACATTCAGTACTTC,CSVVGQTSKNIQYF,TRBD1,NA,14,TRBJ2-4,TRBV29-1
TGTGCCAGCAGCGGACCATCTAGCGGGGGGCCCTACGAGCAGTACTTC,CASSGPSSGGPYEQYF,TRBD2,NA,16,TRBJ2-7,TRBV9
TGTGCCAGTAGTGCCCTAGGGGGTGGGAATTCACCCCTCCACTTT,CASSALGGGNSPLHF,NA,NA,15,TRBJ1-6,TRBV19
TGTGCCAGCAGCTTACAATACGAGCAGTACTTC,CASSLQYEQYF,NA,NA,11,TRBJ2-7,TRBV7-9
TGTGCCAGCAGTTTATCGATTGGGGCCTGGGGCTACACCTTC,CASSLSIGAWGYTF,NA,once,14,TRBJ1-2,TRBV27
TGTGCCATCCTCGTCCCTTCGAACACTGAAGCTTTCTTT,CAILVPSNTEAFF,NA,NA,13,TRBJ1-1,TRBV6-1
TGTGCCAGTAGTTCCGGACAGGGGGCCTCCTACGAGCAGTACTTC,CASSSGQGASYEQYF,TRBD1,NA,15,TRBJ2-7,TRBV19
TGTGCCAGCAGCTTGGAGCTAGGGGGGGACGAGACCCAGTACTTC,CASSLELGGDETQYF,NA,NA,15,TRBJ2-5,TRBV5-4
TGTGCCAGCAGTAGTAACCGACAGGGGAGGTATAATTCACCCCTCCACTTT,CASSSNRQGRYNSPLHF,TRBD1,NA,17,TRBJ1-6,TRBV28